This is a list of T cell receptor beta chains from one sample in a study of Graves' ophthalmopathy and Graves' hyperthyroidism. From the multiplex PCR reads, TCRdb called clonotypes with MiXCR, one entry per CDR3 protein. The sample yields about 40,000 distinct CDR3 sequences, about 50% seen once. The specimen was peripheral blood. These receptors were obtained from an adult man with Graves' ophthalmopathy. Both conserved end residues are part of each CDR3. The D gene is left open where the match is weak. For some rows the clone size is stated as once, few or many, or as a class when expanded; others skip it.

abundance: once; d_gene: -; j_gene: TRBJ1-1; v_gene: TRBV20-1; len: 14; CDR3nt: TGCAGTGCTAAGGGGCGGGTAGGGACCACTGAAGCTTTCTTT; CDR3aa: CSAKGRVGTTEAFF
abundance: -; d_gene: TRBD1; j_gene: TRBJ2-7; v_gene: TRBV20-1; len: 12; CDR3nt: TGCAGTGCCAGCGGACAGGGTAACGAGCAGTACTTC; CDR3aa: CSASGQGNEQYF
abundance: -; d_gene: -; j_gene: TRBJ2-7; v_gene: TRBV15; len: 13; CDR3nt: TGTGCCACCAGCAGAGAGCGGGGCCACGAGCAGTACTTC; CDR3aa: CATSRERGHEQYF
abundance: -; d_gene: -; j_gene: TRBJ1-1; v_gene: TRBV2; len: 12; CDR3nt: TGTGCCAGCAGGGACGGGAACACTGAAGCTTTCTTT; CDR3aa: CASRDGNTEAFF
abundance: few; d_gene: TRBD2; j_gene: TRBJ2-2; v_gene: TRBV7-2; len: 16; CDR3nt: TGTGCCAGCAGCTTGGGACTAGCGGACCTCGGGGGGGAGCTGTTTTTT; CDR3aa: CASSLGLADLGGELFF
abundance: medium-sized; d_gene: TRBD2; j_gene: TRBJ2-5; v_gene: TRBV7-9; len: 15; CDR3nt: TGTGCCAGCAGCTTAGGAAGGGGAGGGCAAGAGACCCAGTACTTC; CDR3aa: CASSLGRGGQETQYF
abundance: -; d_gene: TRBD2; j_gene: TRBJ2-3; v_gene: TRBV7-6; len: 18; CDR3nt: TGTGCCAGCAGCTTAGTTCGTGGCGGGAGTGGAAACACAGATACGCAGTATTTT; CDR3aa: CASSLVRGGSGNTDTQYF
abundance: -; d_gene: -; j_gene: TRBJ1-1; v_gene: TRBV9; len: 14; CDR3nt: TGTGCCAGCAGCGAGGGGAGGCCGAACACTGAAGCTTTCTTT; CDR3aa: CASSEGRPNTEAFF
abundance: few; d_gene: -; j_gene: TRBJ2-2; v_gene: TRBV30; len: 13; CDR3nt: TGTGCCTGGAGAGACGCGAACACCGGGGAGCTGTTTTTT; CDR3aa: CAWRDANTGELFF
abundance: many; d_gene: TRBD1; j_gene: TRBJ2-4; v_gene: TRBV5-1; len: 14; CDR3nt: TGCGCCAGCAGTACAGGGGAATCCACCAACATTCAGTACTTC; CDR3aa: CASSTGESTNIQYF
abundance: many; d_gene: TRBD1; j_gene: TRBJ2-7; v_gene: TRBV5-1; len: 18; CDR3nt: TGCGCCAGCAACCTGCCCCCGACCCAGGGGACAGATCCCTACGAGCAGTACTTC; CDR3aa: CASNLPPTQGTDPYEQYF
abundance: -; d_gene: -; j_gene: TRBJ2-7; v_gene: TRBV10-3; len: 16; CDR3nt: TGTGCCATCAGTGTGAGGGGCGGAGGGCGTGACCACGAGCAGTACTTC; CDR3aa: CAISVRGGGRDHEQYF
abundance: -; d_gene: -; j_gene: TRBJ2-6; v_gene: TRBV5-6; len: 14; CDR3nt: TGTGCCAGCAGCTTGGACCCGCGAGCCAACGTCCTGACTTTC; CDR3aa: CASSLDPRANVLTF
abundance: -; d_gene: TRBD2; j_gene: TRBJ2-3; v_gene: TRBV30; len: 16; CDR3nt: TGTGCCTGGAGTGTGGGCCTGGGACTAGTGATAGATACGCAGTATTTT; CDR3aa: CAWSVGLGLVIDTQYF
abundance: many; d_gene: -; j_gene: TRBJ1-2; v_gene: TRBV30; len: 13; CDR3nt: TGTGCCTGGAGTTTAGGGGTTGGTCATGGCTACACCTTC; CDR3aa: CAWSLGVGHGYTF
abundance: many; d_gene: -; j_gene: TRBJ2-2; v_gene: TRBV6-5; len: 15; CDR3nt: TGTGCCAGCAGACAGGGACAACTAAACACCGGGGAGCTGTTTTTT; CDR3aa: CASRQGQLNTGELFF
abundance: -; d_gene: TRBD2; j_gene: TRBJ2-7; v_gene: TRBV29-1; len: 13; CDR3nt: TGCAGCGTCGGGACTAGCGGTATCTACGAGCAGTACTTC; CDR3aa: CSVGTSGIYEQYF
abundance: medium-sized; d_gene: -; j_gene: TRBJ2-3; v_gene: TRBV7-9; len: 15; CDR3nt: TGTGCCAGCAGCAGTTCCCCGGAGACCAGAGATACGCAGTATTTT; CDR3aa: CASSSSPETRDTQYF
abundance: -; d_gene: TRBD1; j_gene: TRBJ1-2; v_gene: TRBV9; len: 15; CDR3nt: TGTGCCAGCAGCCCTAGGGGAGGCAGGGGGGCTGGAAACACCTTC; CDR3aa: CASSPRGGRGAGNTF
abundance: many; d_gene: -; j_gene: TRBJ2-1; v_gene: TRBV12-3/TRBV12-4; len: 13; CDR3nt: TGTGCCAGCAGTTTAGGAGCCTCGAATGAGCAGTTCTTC; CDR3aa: CASSLGASNEQFF
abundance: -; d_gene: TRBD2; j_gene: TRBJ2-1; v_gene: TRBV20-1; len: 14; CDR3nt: TGCAGTGCTAGAGCGGGGGGGTCCTACAATGAGCAGTTCTTC; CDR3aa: CSARAGGSYNEQFF
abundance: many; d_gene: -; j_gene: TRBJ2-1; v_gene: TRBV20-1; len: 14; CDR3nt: TGCAGTGCTAGCGGGGTAGGGGCCTACAATGAGCAGTTCTTC; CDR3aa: CSASGVGAYNEQFF
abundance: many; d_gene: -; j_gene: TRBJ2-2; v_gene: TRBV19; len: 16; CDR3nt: TGTGCCAGTAGACGAACCCGCGGAGGGAACACCGGGGAGCTGTTTTTT; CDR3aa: CASRRTRGGNTGELFF
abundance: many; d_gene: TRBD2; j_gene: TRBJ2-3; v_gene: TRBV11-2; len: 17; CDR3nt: TGTGCCAGCAGTTGGACTAGCGGGATAGTGTGGACAGATACGCAGTATTTT; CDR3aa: CASSWTSGIVWTDTQYF
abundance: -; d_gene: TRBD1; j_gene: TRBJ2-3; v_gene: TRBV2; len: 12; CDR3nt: TGTGCCAGCGACAGGGATACAGATACGCAGTATTTT; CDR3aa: CASDRDTDTQYF
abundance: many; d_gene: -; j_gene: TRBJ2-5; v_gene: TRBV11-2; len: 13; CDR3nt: TGTGCCAGCAGCAGGCAGCGAATAGAGACCCAGTACTTC; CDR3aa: CASSRQRIETQYF
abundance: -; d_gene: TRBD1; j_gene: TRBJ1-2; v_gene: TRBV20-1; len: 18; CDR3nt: TGCAGTGCTTCCGGGACAGGGACCTACGAGCAGGTCTCGTATGGCTACACCTTC; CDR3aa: CSASGTGTYEQVSYGYTF
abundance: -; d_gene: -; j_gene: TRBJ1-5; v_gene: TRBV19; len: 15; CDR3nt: TGTGCCAGTGTCGACTATATCGGATCCAATCAGCCCCAGCATTTT; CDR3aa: CASVDYIGSNQPQHF
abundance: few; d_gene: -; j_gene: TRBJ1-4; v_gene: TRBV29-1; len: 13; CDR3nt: TGCAGCGTTGCTGGGGGGGCTTGGGAAAAACTGTTTTTT; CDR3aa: CSVAGGAWEKLFF
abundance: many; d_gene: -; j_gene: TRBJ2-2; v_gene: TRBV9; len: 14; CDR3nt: TGTGCCAGCAGCGTGGGGGGGCTGACCGGGGAGCTGTTTTTT; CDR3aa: CASSVGGLTGELFF
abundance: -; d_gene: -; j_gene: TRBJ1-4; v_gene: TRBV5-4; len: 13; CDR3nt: TGTGCCAGCAGCACTGGAGGGGATGAAAAACTGTTTTTT; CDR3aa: CASSTGGDEKLFF
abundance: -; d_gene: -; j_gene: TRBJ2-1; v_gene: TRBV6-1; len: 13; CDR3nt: TGTGCCAGCAGTGAAGCCAGGGATAATGAGCAGTTCTTC; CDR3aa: CASSEARDNEQFF
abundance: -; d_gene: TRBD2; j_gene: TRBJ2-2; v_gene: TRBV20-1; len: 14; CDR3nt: TGCAGTGCTAAGGTTAGCGGGAGTCACGGGGAGCTGTTTTTT; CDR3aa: CSAKVSGSHGELFF
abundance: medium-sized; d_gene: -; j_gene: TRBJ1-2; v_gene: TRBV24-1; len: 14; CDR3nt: TGTGCCACCAGTGATTCAAGCCGAAACTATGGCTACACCTTC; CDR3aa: CATSDSSRNYGYTF
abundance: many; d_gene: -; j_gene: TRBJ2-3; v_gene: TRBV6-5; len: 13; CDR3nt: TGTGCCAGCAGCTCAGGGGGGGAGGATACGCAGTATTTT; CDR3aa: CASSSGGEDTQYF
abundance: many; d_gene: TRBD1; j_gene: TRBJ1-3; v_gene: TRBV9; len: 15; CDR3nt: TGTGCCAGCAGCGACCGGACAGGGTCTGGAAACACCATATATTTT; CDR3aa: CASSDRTGSGNTIYF
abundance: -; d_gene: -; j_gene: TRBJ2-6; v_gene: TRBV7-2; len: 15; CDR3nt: TGTGCCAGCAGCTTAGCGACAGGTGGGGCCAACGTCCTGACTTTC; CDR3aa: CASSLATGGANVLTF
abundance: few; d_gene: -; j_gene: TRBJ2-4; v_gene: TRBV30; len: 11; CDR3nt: TGTGCCTGGAGGGGACCCAACATTCAGTACTTC; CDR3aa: CAWRGPNIQYF
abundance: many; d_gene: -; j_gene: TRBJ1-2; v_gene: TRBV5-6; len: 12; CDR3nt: TGTGCCAGCAGCTCCCTGGAGTATGGCTACACCTTC; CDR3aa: CASSSLEYGYTF
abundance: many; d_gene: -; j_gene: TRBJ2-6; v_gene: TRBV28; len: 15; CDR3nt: TGTGCCAGCGGGTGGGGCCGCTCTGGGGCCAACGTCCTGACTTTC; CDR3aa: CASGWGRSGANVLTF
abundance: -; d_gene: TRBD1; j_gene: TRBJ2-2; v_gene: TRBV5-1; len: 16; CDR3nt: TGCGCCAGCAGCCGGGATACAGGGGTGAACACCGGGGAGCTGTTTTTT; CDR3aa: CASSRDTGVNTGELFF
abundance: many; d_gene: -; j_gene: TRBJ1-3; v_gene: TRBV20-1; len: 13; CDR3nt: TGCAGTGCCTCATGGGGGGGAAGGAACACCATATATTTT; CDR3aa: CSASWGGRNTIYF
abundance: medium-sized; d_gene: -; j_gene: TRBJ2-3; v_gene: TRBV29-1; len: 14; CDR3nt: TGCAGCGTTGAGCGTGGACAGTCCACAGATACGCAGTATTTT; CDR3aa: CSVERGQSTDTQYF
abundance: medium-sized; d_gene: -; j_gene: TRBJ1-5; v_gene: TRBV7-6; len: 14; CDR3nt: TGTGCCAGCAGCTTAGAACAGGGTGATCAAACCCAGCATTTT; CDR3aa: CASSLEQGDQTQHF
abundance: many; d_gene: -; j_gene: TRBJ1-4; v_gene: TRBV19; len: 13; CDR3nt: TGTGCCACCTCCGGACAGCCTAATGAAAAACTGTTTTTT; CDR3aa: CATSGQPNEKLFF
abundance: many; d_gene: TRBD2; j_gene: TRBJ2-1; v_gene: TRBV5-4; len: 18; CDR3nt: TGTGCCAGCAGCCCACTAGCGGGGGGAAGGAGCTCCTACAATGAGCAGTTCTTC; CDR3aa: CASSPLAGGRSSYNEQFF
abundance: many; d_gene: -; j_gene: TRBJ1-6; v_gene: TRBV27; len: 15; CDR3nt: TGTGCCAGCAGTTTATCATGGGGGTATAATTCACCCCTCCACTTT; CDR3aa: CASSLSWGYNSPLHF
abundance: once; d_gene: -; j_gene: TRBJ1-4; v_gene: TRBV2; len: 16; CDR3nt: TGTGCCAGCAGTGAGCGGGGGGGCTCCTACAATGAAAAACTGTTTTTT; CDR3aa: CASSERGGSYNEKLFF
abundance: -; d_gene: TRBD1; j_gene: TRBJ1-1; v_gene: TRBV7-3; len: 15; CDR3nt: TGTGCCAGCAGGGACGGACAGGGAAGTGGAACTGAAGCTTTCTTT; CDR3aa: CASRDGQGSGTEAFF
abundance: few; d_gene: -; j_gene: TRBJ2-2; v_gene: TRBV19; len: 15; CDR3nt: TGTGCCAGTAGAAACTGGAATGCGAACACCGGGGAGCTGTTTTTT; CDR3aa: CASRNWNANTGELFF
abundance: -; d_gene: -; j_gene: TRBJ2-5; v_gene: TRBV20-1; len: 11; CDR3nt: TGCAATCGACAGGTAGGTCAGCCCCAGTACTTC; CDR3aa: CNRQVGQPQYF
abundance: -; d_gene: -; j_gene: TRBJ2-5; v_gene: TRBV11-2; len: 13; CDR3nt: TGTGCCAGCAGTAGGACAGGAGGGGAGACCCAGTACTTC; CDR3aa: CASSRTGGETQYF
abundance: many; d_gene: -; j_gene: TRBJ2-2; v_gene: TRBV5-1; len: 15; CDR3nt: TGCGCCAGCAGCTTCGGTAGGACGAACACCGGGGAGCTGTTTTTT; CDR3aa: CASSFGRTNTGELFF
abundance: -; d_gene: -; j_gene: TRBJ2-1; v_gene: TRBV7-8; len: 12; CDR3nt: TGTGCCAGCAGCACCAGCACTAGTGAGCAGTTCTTC; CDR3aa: CASSTSTSEQFF
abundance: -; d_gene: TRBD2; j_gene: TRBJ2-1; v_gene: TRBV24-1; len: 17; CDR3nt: TGTGCCACCAGTGATCCTAGCGGGAGGGCTTCCCACAATGAGCAGTTCTTC; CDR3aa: CATSDPSGRASHNEQFF
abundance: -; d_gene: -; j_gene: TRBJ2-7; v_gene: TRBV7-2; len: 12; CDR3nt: TGTGCCAGCAGCGTAGGGGTGGGGGAGCAGTACTTC; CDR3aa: CASSVGVGEQYF
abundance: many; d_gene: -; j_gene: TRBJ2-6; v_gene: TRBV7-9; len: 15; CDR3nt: TGTGCCAGCAGCCGAAGATCCTCTGGGGCCAACGTCCTGACTTTC; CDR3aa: CASSRRSSGANVLTF
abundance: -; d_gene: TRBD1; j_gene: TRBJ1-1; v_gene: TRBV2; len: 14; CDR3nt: TGTGCCAGCAGTGATGAAGTCACAGGGGCTGAAGCTTTCTTT; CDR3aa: CASSDEVTGAEAFF
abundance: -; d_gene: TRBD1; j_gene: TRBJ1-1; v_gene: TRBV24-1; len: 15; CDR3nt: TGTGCCACCAGTGAGTCAGGACAGGGGTACACTGAAGCTTTCTTT; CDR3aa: CATSESGQGYTEAFF
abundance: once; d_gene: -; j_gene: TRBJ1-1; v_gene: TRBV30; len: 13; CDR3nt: TGTGCCCGGAGACCCGACAGGCTCACTGAAGCTTTCTTT; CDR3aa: CARRPDRLTEAFF